The 15 T cell receptor beta chains below come from one sample, sequenced in a study of beta chain features in type 1 diabetes. Expressed TCRB transcripts were sequenced after all isolated RNA was converted to cDNA. Repertoires were generated with immunoSEQ multiplex PCR, while TCRdb's copy carries only in-frame clones and drops some. The sample lists around 400,000 clones; more than 13% were seen once. The sequencing sample was made of naive CD4+ T cells from blood. These receptor sequences come from a woman aged 18-29 years in good health.

In this sample, this clone turned up a few times. The chain is built from TRBV5-4 and TRBJ2-5; D gene ambiguous. V gave up 0 bases and J gave up 4 bases, with 10 bases separating them. Germline V gene lookup returns CDR1 SGHNT and CDR2 YYREEE (reference sequence). The CDR3 has 14 residues. The CDR3 nucleotides read TGTGCCAGCAGCTTGGTAGCTAGGATAGAGACCCAGTACTTC. Protein sequence: CASSLVARIETQYF.

The sample holds a few counts of this clone. The V gene is TRBV18, the J gene TRBJ1-5; a possible D gene is TRBD1 (5 bases). The V end was cut by 6 bases, the J end by 5 bases, with 17 bases between. CDR3 length: 15 amino acids. Germline-derived CDR1 and CDR2 are KGHSH and LQKENI. CDR3 coding DNA: TGTGCCAGCTCGACGACAGCCGCCGCCTATCAGCCCCAGCATTTT. The encoded protein is CASSTTAAAYQPQHF.

This clone was seen a handful of times. This chain joins TRBV30 and TRBJ1-4; the D is unclear. V was cut by 2 bases and J by 8 bases, with 18 bases left in between. The CDR3 totals 15 residues. Germline lookup yields CDR1 GTSNPN and CDR2 SVGIG (reference sequence). CDR3 loop: CAWSIGSTAREKLFF. CDR3 nucleotides: TGTGCCTGGAGTATCGGAAGCACGGCGCGGGAAAAACTGTTTTTT.

The rearrangement joins TRBV11-3 to TRBJ2-2; tentatively, D is TRBD2 (6 bases). Deletions cut 3 bases from V and 1 base from J, with 12 bases between. The CDR3 runs 16 residues. Looked up from germline, CDR1 is SGHNT and CDR2 is YENEEA. In nucleotides, the CDR3 is TGTGCCAGCAGCTTTTCGGGAGCGGGGAACACCGGGGAGCTGTTTTTT. Translating gives CASSFSGAGNTGELFF.

The gene calls are TRBV6-5 and TRBJ2-5; the match to TRBD1 covers 7 bases. The germline CDR1 and CDR2 sequences are MNHEY and SVGAGI. Unmatched junction bases numbered 8, after V lost 5 bases and J lost 5 bases. There are 14 residues in the CDR3. CDR3 bases: TGTGCCAGCAGTCGGACAGGACGGCTGGAGACCCAGTACTTC. Translating it yields CASSRTGRLETQYF.

The chain carries TRBV15 and TRBJ1-2; the match to TRBD1 covers 9 bases. The CDR3 sequence is 15 residues long. CDR1 LNHNV and CDR2 YYDKDF come from the germline V gene (reference sequence). The V and J ends lost 6 bases and 3 bases, in that order; junction bases with no gene match: 8. CDR3 sequence: CATRPGTGTHYGYTF. CDR3 sequence (DNA): TGTGCCACCAGGCCCGGGACAGGGACTCACTATGGCTACACCTTC.

The chain recombines TRBV14 with TRBJ2-5, with a possible D match to TRBD1 (6 bases). The length of the CDR3 is 14 residues. The V gene lost 3 bases and the J gene lost 4 bases, with 12 bases spanning the gap. Germline V gene data show CDR1 as SGHDN and CDR2 as FVKESK. As DNA, the CDR3 is TGTGCCAGCAGCCATCAGGGGTTGGTAGAGACCCAGTACTTC. It codes for CASSHQGLVETQYF.

This clone appeared a few times. V and J are TRBV9 and TRBJ2-7; unclear D gene. V lost 1 base to trimming and J lost 5 bases, with 16 bases between them. The CDR3 covers 15 residues. CDR1 and CDR2 from the germline V gene are SGDLS and YYNGEE. The chain's CDR3 is CASSVMLEPTHEQYF. The CDR3, as DNA: TGTGCCAGCAGCGTAATGCTAGAACCCACCCACGAGCAGTACTTC.

In this sample, this clone turned up a few times. The chain recombines TRBV5-7 with TRBJ2-7; D is unresolved. TRBV5-7 is labeled an ORF, and its function is uncertain. The V end was cut by 6 bases, the J end by 2 bases, with 18 bases between. This CDR3 spans 15 amino acids. CDR3 loop: CASTDSSADAYEQYF. Here the CDR3 DNA reads TGTGCCAGCACCGACTCATCGGCCGATGCCTACGAGCAGTACTTC.

The gene calls are TRBV29-1 and TRBJ2-1, with D maybe TRBD2 (6 bases). The germline V gene has CDR1 SQVTM and CDR2 ANQGSEA. CDR3 size: 12 residues. Trimming shortened V by 7 bases and J by 10 bases, and 17 bases separated the two germline ends. The CDR3 region is CSGRLGGDEQFF. CDR3 DNA sequence: TGCAGCGGAAGGCTAGGAGGGGACGAGCAGTTCTTC.

This clone was recorded a few times. The rearrangement joins TRBV9 to TRBJ1-4; 7 bases are shared with TRBD1. Germline CDR1 reads SGDLS; CDR2 reads YYNGEE. This CDR3 is built from 17 residues. Trimming cost V 0 bases and J 6 bases; bases outside gene matches: 11. The DNA for the CDR3 is TGTGCCAGCAGCGTAGTCCCCCAGGGGGATCGGGATGAAAAACTGTTTTTT. It codes for CASSVVPQGDRDEKLFF.

A few counts support this clone. CDR3 in amino acids: CASSLSTSSGEQFF. DNA for the CDR3: TGTGCCAGCAGCCTATCGACTAGCTCCGGTGAGCAGTTCTTC. This rearrangement joins TRBV7-9 to TRBJ2-1; 7 nucleotides line up with TRBD2. Germline loops: CDR1 SEHNR, CDR2 FQNEAQ (reference sequence). J gave up 9 bases and V 5 bases, and 10 bases lay outside the gene matches. The CDR3 loop spans 14 amino acids. The full variable domain, its missing parts supplied by reference TRBV7-9 and TRBJ2-1, is DTGVSQNPRHKITKRGQNVTFRCDPISEHNRLYWYRQTLGQGPEFLTYFQNEAQLEKSRLLSDRFSAERPKGSFSTLEIQRTEQGDSAMYLCASSLSTSSGEQFFGPGTRLTVL.

This clone was detected only a few times. This chain uses TRBV4-2 with TRBJ2-1; 10 nucleotides align to TRBD2. Germline V gene data show CDR1 as LGHNA and CDR2 as YNFKEQ. The CDR3 runs to 16 residues. J lost 0 bases, V lost 1 base, and 0 bases had no gene match. The CDR3 nucleotides are TGTGCCAGCAGCCAAGGGACTAGCGGCTCCTACAATGAGCAGTTCTTC. The encoded protein is CASSQGTSGSYNEQFF.

This clone was detected a few times. The chain employs TRBV29-1 and TRBJ2-7; D is perhaps TRBD1 (5 bases). Germline-derived CDR1 and CDR2 are SQVTM and ANQGSEA. The V and J ends lost 4 bases and 0 bases respectively, with 13 bases between them. The CDR3 has 14 residues. Here the CDR3 reads CSVGKTGSSYEQYF. The CDR3, as DNA: TGCAGCGTTGGGAAAACAGGCAGCTCCTACGAGCAGTACTTC.

This chain links TRBV7-9 with TRBJ2-7; tentatively, D is TRBD2 (5 bases). The germline V gene has CDR1 SEHNR and CDR2 FQNEAQ (reference sequence). The V gene lost 1 base and the J gene lost 3 bases, with 13 bases spanning the gap. This CDR3 comprises 15 residues. DNA for the CDR3: TGTGCCAGCAGCTTAGGGCTAGCTAAACTCTACGAGCAGTACTTC. It is translated as CASSLGLAKLYEQYF.